The 17 T cell receptor beta chains listed next were all sequenced from one sample in a study of cytomegalovirus exposure and HLA in healthy donors. 60 Vbeta and 13 Jbeta primers were used in PCR. TCRdb keeps only in-frame clones here, not all; method: immunoSEQ multiplex PCR. The repertoire table contains under 65,000 clones. Sequencing was done on a sample of PBMCs. The receptor set was obtained from a woman aged 18-29 years in good health and CMV-seronegative.

The gene calls are TRBV29-1 and TRBJ2-1, with a possible D match to TRBD2 (5 bases). This CDR3 is 15 amino acids long. V was trimmed by 3 bases and J by 0 bases, leaving 12 bases between them. In germline, CDR1 is SQVTM, CDR2 ANQGSEA. Written as DNA, the CDR3 is TGCAGCGTTGAGGACCGTACTAGCTCCTACAATGAGCAGTTCTTC. It specifies CSVEDRTSSYNEQFF.

In nucleotides, the CDR3 is TGTGCCAGCTCACCCCGGGGGGATCCTTTCACAGATACGCAGTATTTT. Amino acid sequence: CASSPRGDPFTDTQYF. The V and J genes are TRBV18 and TRBJ2-3, with 7 bases fitting TRBD2. The V gene end was trimmed by 3 bases and the J gene end by 2 bases; junction bases not matched to a gene: 8. The CDR3 length is 16 residues. Germline-derived CDR1 and CDR2 are KGHSH and LQKENI.

This chain uses TRBV9 with TRBJ2-3; 8 bases are a match to TRBD2. The CDR3 totals 15 residues. Germline V CDR1 and CDR2: SGDLS, YYNGEE. The V segment lost 3 bases and the J segment 2 bases; nucleotides outside the gene matches: 5. CDR3 nucleotides: TGTGCCAGCAGCGATAGCGGGACGCACACAGATACGCAGTATTTT. This codes for CASSDSGTHTDTQYF.

The chain combines TRBV6-5 with TRBJ1-5, with no clear D. This CDR3 spans 14 amino acids. Germline V gene data show CDR1 as MNHEY and CDR2 as SVGAGI. V shed 6 bases and J shed 2 bases, with 11 bases lying between them. The CDR3 sequence: CASSPQTGNQPQHF. CDR3 nucleotide sequence: TGTGCCAGCAGCCCACAAACAGGCAATCAGCCCCAGCATTTT.

This chain links TRBV5-1 with TRBJ2-7; 13 nucleotides match TRBD2. V gave up 4 bases and J gave up 4 bases; unmatched junction bases: 11. The germline V gene encodes CDR1 SGHRS and CDR2 YFSETQ. The CDR3 has 17 amino acids. The CDR3 bases are TGCGCCAGCAGCCGAAACGGACTAGCGGGAGATTGGTACGAGCAGTACTTC. This gives the protein CASSRNGLAGDWYEQYF.

V gene TRBV29-1 combines with J gene TRBJ1-1; 8 bases align to TRBD1. With V trimmed by 6 bases and J by 5 bases, 5 bases remained unmatched. Germline CDR1 is SQVTM and CDR2 is ANQGSEA. The CDR3 sequence is 12 residues long. The CDR3 protein is CSVDRGRTEAFF. The CDR3 bases are TGCAGCGTCGACAGGGGTCGGACTGAAGCTTTCTTT.

This chain connects TRBV29-1 to TRBJ2-1; D may be TRBD1 (5 bases). The germline CDR1 and CDR2 sequences are SQVTM and ANQGSEA. This CDR3 has 15 amino acids. V was pared by 2 bases and J by 5 bases, with 16 bases between. The CDR3 reads CSVEPPQVRDNEQFF. The CDR3 nucleotides are TGCAGCGTTGAACCACCACAGGTCCGGGACAATGAGCAGTTCTTC.

CDR3 residues: CASSRQGSSYEQYF. The CDR3 bases are TGTGCCAGCAGCCGACAGGGGAGCTCCTACGAGCAGTACTTC. The chain has TRBV25-1 and TRBJ2-7; 8 bases line up with TRBD1. The CDR3 contains 14 residues. CDR1 and CDR2 (germline): MGHDK, SYGVNS. V shed 6 bases, J shed 0 bases, and the junction held 4 bases outside the gene matches.

CDR3 residues: CASSLRLAGGTDTQYF. The CDR3 DNA reads TGTGCCAGCAGCTTAAGACTAGCGGGGGGCACAGATACGCAGTATTTT. The rearrangement uses TRBV7-3 and TRBJ2-3, with 12 bases matching TRBD2. The CDR3 loop spans 16 amino acids. Trimming cost V 1 base and J 1 base; bases outside gene matches: 0. Germline loops: CDR1 SGHTA, CDR2 FQGTGA.

This chain joins TRBV6-1 and TRBJ2-1, with 8 nucleotides matching TRBD2. In germline, CDR1 is MNHNS, CDR2 SASEGT. CDR3 length: 14 amino acids. The J segment lost 5 bases and the V segment lost 6 bases, leaving 6 bases of the junction unmatched. The CDR3 DNA follows: TGTGCCAGCAGGGGCGGGGGGTATAACAATGAGCAGTTCTTC. Protein sequence: CASRGGGYNNEQFF.

The chain employs TRBV13 and TRBJ1-5, with 10 bases fitting TRBD1. After removal of 1 base from V and 5 bases from J, the junction contained 11 bases not matched to a gene. Germline CDR1 PRHDT, CDR2 FYEKMQ (reference sequence). The CDR3 consists of 18 residues. For the CDR3, the DNA is TGTGCCAGCAGCTTAGAGGGACAGGGGAAGCGGAACCATCAGCCCCAGCATTTT. Residues: CASSLEGQGKRNHQPQHF. Variable domain in full (rest from reference TRBV13 and TRBJ1-5): AAGVIQSPRHLIKEKRETATLKCYPIPRHDTVYWYQQGPGQDPQFLISFYEKMQSDKGSIPDRFSAQQFSDYHSELNMSSLELGDSALYFCASSLEGQGKRNHQPQHFGDGTRLSIL.

The rearrangement joins TRBV6-5 to TRBJ2-5; tentative D call: TRBD1 (5 bases). The V end lost 6 bases, the J end lost 4 bases, and 9 bases lay between the germline ends. Germline CDR1 and CDR2: MNHEY and SVGAGI. The CDR3 contains 12 residues. The CDR3 here is CASSQGPETQYF. In DNA form, the CDR3 reads TGTGCCAGCAGCCAGGGCCCAGAGACCCAGTACTTC.

CDR3 coding DNA: TGTGCCACCAGCAGAATGCGACCGGCAGGGGATAGTGAAGACACCTTC. This codes for CATSRMRPAGDSEDTF. This sequence joins TRBV15 and TRBJ1-2; tentatively, D is TRBD1 (6 bases). V was shortened by 2 bases and J by 12 bases, with 25 bases between the two germline ends. The CDR3 spans 16 residues. CDR1 LNHNV and CDR2 YYDKDF come from the germline V gene (reference sequence).

V usage is TRBV5-1 and J usage is TRBJ1-2; D ambiguous. V was clipped by 1 base and J by 5 bases, with 15 bases between them. CDR3 size: 15 residues. Germline V gene lookup returns CDR1 SGHRS and CDR2 YFSETQ. The DNA for the CDR3 is TGCGCCAGCAGCTTGAGCGTAGGACGGGAATATGGCTACACCTTC. It specifies CASSLSVGREYGYTF.

This chain connects TRBV18 to TRBJ1-2; the match to TRBD1 covers 7 bases. Trimming at V came to 5 bases and at J to 3 bases, leaving 3 bases not matched to a gene. This CDR3 is built from 13 residues. CDR1 and CDR2 from the germline V gene are KGHSH and LQKENI. The CDR3 nucleotides are TGTGCCAGCTCAACAGACAGGGACTATGGCTACACCTTC. Protein: CASSTDRDYGYTF.

The gene calls are TRBV30 and TRBJ2-4; 9 bases are a match to TRBD1. This CDR3 is 13 amino acids long. Germline loops: CDR1 GTSNPN, CDR2 SVGIG (reference sequence). Trimming cost V 0 bases and J 6 bases; bases outside gene matches: 0. CDR3 sequence: CAWSVQGANIQYF. CDR3 sequence (DNA): TGTGCCTGGAGTGTACAGGGGGCAAACATTCAGTACTTC.

In nucleotides, the CDR3 is TGTGCCAGCAGCGGGACAGGAGGCAGTAAGGGCTACACCTTC. Its translation is CASSGTGGSKGYTF. J is TRBJ1-2 and V is TRBV9, with TRBD1 identical over 7 bases. Germline CDR1 SGDLS, CDR2 YYNGEE. The CDR3 sequence is 14 residues long. The junction had 10 bases not matched to a gene; V was cut back by 3 bases and J by 8 bases.